The entry below gives a single T cell receptor beta chain sequence along with its context. Its matching antigen is unknown. The data stem from a study of radiotherapy plus CTLA-4 blockade in lung cancer. This table comes from immunoSEQ multiplex PCR, and its TCRdb copy is limited to in-frame clones, with some not included. Among about 73,000 clones listed, over 75% were seen once. General observations from the study: Expansion of tumor-derived TCR clones was observed in blood after radiotherapy plus ipilimumab.

The TCR originated in a human donor with non-small cell lung cancer that progressed on radiotherapy plus ipilimumab. The sample in question was peripheral blood, obtained from a patient treated with radiotherapy plus ipilimumab.

In DNA, the CDR3 is TGCGCCAGCAGCCCTTCCGGACTAGACTCCTACGAGCAGTACTTC. Translation: CASSPSGLDSYEQYF. The chain carries TRBV4-1 and TRBJ2-7, with TRBD2 matching over 7 bases. V lost 4 bases and J lost 0; bases outside the gene matches: 6. The V gene's germline CDR1 is MGHRA and CDR2 YSYEKL. The CDR3 runs to 15 residues.